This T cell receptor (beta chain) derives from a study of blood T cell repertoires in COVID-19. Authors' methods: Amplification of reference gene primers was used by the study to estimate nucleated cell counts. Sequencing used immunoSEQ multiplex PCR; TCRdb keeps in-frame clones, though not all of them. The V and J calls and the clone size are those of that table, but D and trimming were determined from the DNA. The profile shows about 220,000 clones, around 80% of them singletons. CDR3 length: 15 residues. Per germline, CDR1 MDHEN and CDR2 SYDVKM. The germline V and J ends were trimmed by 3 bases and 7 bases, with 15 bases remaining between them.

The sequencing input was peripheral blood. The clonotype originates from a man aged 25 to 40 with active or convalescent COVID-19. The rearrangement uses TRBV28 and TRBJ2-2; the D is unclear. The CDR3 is CASSFVLAPGGELFF. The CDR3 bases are TGTGCCAGCAGTTTTGTCCTGGCTCCTGGCGGGGAGCTGTTTTTT.